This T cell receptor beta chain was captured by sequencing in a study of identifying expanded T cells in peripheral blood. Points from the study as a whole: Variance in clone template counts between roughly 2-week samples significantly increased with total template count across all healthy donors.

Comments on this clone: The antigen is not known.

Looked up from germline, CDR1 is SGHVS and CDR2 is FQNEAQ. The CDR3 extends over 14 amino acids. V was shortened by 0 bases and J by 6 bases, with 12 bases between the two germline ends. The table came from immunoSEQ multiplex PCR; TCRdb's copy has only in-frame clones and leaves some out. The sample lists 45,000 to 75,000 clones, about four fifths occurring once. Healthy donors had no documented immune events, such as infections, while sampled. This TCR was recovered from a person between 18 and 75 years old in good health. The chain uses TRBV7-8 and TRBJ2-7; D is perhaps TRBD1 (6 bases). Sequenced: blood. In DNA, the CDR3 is TGTGCCAGCAGCTTAGCGCTTGGACAGCTCGAGCAGTACGTC. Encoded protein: CASSLALGQLEQYV.